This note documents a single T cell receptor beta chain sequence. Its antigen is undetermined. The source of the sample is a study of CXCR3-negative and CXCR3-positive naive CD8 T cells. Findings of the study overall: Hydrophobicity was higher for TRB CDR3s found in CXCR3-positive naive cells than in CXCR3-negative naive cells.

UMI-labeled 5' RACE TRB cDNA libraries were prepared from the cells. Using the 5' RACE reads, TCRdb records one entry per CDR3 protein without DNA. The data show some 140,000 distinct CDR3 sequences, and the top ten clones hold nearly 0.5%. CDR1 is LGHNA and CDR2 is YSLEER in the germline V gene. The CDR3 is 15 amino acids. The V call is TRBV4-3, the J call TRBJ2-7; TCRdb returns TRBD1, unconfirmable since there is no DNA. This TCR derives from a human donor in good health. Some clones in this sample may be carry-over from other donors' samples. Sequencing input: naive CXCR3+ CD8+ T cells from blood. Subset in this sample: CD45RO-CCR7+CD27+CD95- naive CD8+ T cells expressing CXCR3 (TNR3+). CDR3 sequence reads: CASSQDTRGDYEQYF.